This T cell receptor beta chain was identified during a study of cytomegalovirus exposure and HLA in healthy donors. Looking at the study overall: A previous analysis identified more than 100 million unique TCR beta sequences derived from about 180 million T cells. Assignment to the Caucasian-associated ancestry cluster applied to approximately 79% of the 350 to 500 genotyped donors. General study results and limits: In a later analysis, TCR beta V- and J-gene trimming showed a link to a missense DCLRE1C variant.

There are 14 residues in the CDR3. CDR1 and CDR2 from the germline V gene are LNHDA and SQIVND (reference sequence). V was cut by 4 bases and J by 1 base, with 10 bases left in between. In its sample, this clone was seen a few times. Antigen: not known. The PCR ran on 60 Vbeta and 13 Jbeta primers. This table comes from immunoSEQ multiplex PCR, and its TCRdb copy is limited to in-frame clones, with some not included. The repertoire includes about 98,000 clones, approximately 70% of them detected once, and under 3% sits in the top ten. This receptor was identified in a man aged 50 to 60 in good health and CMV-seronegative. The chain couples TRBV19 to TRBJ2-5; D not resolved. The source material was PBMCs. This chain's CDR3 is CASSKRRSQETQYF. The CDR3 DNA sequence: TGTGCCAGTAGTAAGCGAAGGTCCCAAGAGACCCAGTACTTC.